One TCR beta chain is described in this entry. Its antigen remains unidentified. This table comes from immunoSEQ multiplex PCR, and its TCRdb copy is limited to in-frame clones, with some not included. The sample yields about 77,000 clones, 70% to 90% seen once. This entry comes from a study of OX40 agonist ivuxolimab in advanced cancers. Overall study context: Antecedent anti-PD-1, anti-PD-L1 or anti-CTLA-4 therapy was permissible, with 30% to 50% having received some. Findings and limits, study-wide: There was clonal expansion of CD4+ and CD8+ blood T cells by week 6 at 0.1 to 3.0 mg/kg.

Germline CDR1 and CDR2: SGHRS and YFSETQ. With V trimmed by 7 bases and J by 5 bases, 6 bases remained unmatched. The CDR3 spans 14 residues. The chain combines TRBV5-1 with TRBJ2-1; 10 bases align to TRBD2. This TCR derives from an adult with an advanced solid tumor such as melanoma, head and neck, liver or kidney cancer. This sample comprised CD4+ or CD8+ T cells sorted from blood, obtained in a trial of the OX40 agonist ivuxolimab. The CDR3 DNA is TGCGCCAGCTTCCGGCTAGCGGGAGACAATGAGCAGTTCTTC. It is translated as CASFRLAGDNEQFF.